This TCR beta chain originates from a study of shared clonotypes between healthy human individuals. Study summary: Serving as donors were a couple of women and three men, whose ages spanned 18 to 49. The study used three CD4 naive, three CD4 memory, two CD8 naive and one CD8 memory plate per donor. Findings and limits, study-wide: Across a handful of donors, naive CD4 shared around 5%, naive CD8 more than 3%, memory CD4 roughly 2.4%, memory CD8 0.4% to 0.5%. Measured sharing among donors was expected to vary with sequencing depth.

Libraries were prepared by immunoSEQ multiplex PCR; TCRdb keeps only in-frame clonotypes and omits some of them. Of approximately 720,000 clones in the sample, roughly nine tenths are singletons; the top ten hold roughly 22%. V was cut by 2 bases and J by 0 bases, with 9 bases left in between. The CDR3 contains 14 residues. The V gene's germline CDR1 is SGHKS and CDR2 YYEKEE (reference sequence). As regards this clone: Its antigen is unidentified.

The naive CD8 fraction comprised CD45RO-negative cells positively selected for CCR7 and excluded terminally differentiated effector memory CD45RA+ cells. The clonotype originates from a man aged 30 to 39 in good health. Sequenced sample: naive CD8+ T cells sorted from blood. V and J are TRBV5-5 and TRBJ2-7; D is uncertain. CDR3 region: CASSFPGISYEQYF. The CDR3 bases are TGTGCCAGCAGCTTCCCAGGTATCTCCTACGAGCAGTACTTC.